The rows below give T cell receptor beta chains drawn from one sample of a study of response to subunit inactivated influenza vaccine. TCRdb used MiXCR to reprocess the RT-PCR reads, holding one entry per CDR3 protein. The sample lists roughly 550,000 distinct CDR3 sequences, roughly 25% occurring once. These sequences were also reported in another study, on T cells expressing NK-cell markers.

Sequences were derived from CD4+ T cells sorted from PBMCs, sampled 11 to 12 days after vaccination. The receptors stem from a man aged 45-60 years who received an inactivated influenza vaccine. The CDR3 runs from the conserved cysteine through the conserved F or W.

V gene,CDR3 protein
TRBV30,CAWSMGDAEKLFF
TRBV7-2,CASSFRRGNTEAFF
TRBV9,CASSVNSGYNEQFF
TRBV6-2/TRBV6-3,CASLGFAGSYNEQFF
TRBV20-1,CSADYRASGDTDTQYF
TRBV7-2,CASSPSGGQTFTYQPQHF
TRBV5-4,CASSWGTGGRNTEAFF
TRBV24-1,CATSDPGLAGYTQYF
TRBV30,CAWSGGQFNEKLFF
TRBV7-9,CASSQPPGQGAYEQYF
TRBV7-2,CASSLWTGNNEQFF
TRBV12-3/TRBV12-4,CASSFSYDGQTLYEQYF
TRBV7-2,CASSRPGTGGYTF
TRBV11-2,CASSLVRGRPGGTQYF
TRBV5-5,CASSSNRAFTDTQYF
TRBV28,CASADGGAPETQYF
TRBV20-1,CSASMADRTDTQYF
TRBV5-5,CASSLRGSDSYNEQFF
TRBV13,CASTYRGGFYEQYF
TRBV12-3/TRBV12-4,CASSLGGSIGEQYF
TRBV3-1,CASSQGRQLNEKLFF
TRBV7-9,CASSSPGTGRTGELFF
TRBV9,CASSASRTSGGARQETQYF
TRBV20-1,CSAREGTLHVEQFF
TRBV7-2,CASSFRQPYEQYF
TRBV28,CASNSPPGQGTDTQYF
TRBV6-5,CASSYPGQAQAQYF
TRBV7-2,CASSIWTGSSYNEQFF
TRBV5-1,CASRQDDSYNEQFF
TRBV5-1,CASSLDRATEAFF
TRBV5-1,CASSLGTGVIQAQYF